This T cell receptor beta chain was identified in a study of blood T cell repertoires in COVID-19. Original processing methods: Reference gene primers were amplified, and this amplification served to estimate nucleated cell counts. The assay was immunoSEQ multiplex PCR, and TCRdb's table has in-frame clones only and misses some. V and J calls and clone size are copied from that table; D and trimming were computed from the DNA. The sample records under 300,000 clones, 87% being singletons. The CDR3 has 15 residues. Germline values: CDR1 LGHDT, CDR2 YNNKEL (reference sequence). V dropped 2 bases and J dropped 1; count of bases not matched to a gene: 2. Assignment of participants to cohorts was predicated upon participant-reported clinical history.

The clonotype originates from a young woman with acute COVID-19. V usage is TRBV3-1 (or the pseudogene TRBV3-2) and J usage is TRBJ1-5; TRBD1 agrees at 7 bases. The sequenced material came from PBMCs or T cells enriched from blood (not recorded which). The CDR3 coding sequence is TGTGCCAGCAGCCAAATGGGACAGAGCAATCAGCCCCAGCATTTT. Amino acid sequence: CASSQMGQSNQPQHF.